This T cell receptor beta chain originates from a study of cytomegalovirus exposure and HLA in healthy donors. This clone was seen a single time. Germline V gives CDR1 LGHNT, CDR2 FRNRAP. V dropped 3 bases and J dropped 5 bases, with 13 bases sitting between them. This CDR3 has 14 residues. Use of 60 Vbeta and 13 Jbeta primers characterized the PCR. The assay was immunoSEQ multiplex PCR, and TCRdb's table has in-frame clones only and misses some. There are roughly 100,000 clones in the sample; roughly 82% occur only once, and around 3.7% lies in the top ten. Sequences were obtained from PBMCs. This clonotype was obtained from a man in his thirties or forties in good health and CMV-seropositive. The chain employs TRBV12-5 and TRBJ2-5; possibly TRBD2 for D (5 bases). CDR3 bases: TGTGCTAGTGGTTTAGACCGGAGGTTGGAGACCCAGTACTTC. Amino acids: CASGLDRRLETQYF.